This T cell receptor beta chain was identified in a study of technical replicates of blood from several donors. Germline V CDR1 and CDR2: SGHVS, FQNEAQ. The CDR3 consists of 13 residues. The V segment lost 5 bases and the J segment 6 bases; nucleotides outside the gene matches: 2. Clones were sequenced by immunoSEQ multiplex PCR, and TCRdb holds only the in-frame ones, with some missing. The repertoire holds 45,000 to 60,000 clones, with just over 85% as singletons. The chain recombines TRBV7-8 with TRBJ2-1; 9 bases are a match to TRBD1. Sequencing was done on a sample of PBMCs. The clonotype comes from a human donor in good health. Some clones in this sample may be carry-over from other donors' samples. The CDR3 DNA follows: TGTGCCAGCAGCAAGGGACAGGGCAATGAGCAGTTCTTC. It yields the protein CASSKGQGNEQFF. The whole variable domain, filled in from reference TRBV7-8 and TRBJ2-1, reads GAGVSQSPRYKVAKRGQDVALRCDPISGHVSLFWYQQALGQGPEFLTYFQNEAQLDKSGLPSDRFFAERPEGSVSTLKIQRTQQEDSAVYLCASSKGQGNEQFFGPGTRLTVL.